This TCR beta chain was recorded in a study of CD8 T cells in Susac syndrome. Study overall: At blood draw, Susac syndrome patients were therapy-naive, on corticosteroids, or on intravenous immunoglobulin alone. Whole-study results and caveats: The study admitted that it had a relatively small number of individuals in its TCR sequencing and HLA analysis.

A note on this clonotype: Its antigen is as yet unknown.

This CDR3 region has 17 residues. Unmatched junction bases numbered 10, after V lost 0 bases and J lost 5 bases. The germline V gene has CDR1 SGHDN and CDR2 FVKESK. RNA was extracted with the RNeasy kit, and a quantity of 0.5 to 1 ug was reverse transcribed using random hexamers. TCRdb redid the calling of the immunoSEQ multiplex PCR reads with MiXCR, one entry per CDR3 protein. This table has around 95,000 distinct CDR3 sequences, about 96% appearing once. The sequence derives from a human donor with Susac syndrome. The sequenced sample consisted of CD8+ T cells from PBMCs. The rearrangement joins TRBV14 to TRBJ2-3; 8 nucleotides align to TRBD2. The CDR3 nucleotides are TGTGCCAGCAGCCAAGAGGTTCCGGGAGGGCCCATAGATACGCAGTATTTT. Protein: CASSQEVPGGPIDTQYF.